This T cell receptor beta chain was sequenced in a study of neurological immune-mediated disorders. On the study more broadly: Most of the 34 multiple sclerosis patients had relapsing-remitting disease; 3 had secondary progressive.

The starting material, 2 million PBMCs stored at -80 C, gave rise to the unsorted libraries. The germline V and J ends were trimmed by 6 bases and 8 bases, with 19 bases remaining between them. CDR3 length equals 15 residues. The germline CDR1 and CDR2 sequences are SEHNR and FQNEAQ (reference sequence). This clonotype was recorded many times. With 10-nucleotide random UMIs, 5'RACE was used to make the cDNA. One entry per CDR3 protein, called by TCRdb with MiXCR from the 5' RACE reads. The table has 35,000 to 50,000 distinct CDR3 sequences, roughly 2.5% seen once. This receptor was taken from a middle-aged man with multiple sclerosis. Specimen: PBMCs. The chain combines TRBV7-9 with TRBJ1-4, with D maybe TRBD1 (5 bases). CDR3 coding DNA: TGTGCCAGCAGTTTAATAACGGGGGTTGGGGAAAAACTGTTTTTT. Protein: CASSLITGVGEKLFF.